The present T cell receptor (beta chain) was sequenced within a study of shared clonotypes between healthy human individuals (dated by TCRdb to 2019 to 2021). Concerning the study at large: Three men and a couple of women, aged 18 to 49 years, made up the cohort. Per donor, three plates each were used for CD4 naive and CD4 memory, two for CD8 naive, and one for CD8 memory. To estimate repertoire size and how much clonotypes are shared between individuals, the study performed deep sequencing of blood TCR repertoires from five healthy adults. Libraries were prepared and TCR repertoires were sequenced by different laboratories using diverse techniques, in order to increase sequencing depth and limit assay-specific biases. Leukapheresis yielded between about 0.9 and 9.5 billion PBMCs per donor. On the study overall, not on this receptor specifically: Estimated clonotype richness was generally larger for naive than for memory subsets. Pairwise subsampling indicated that sequencing depth was expected to affect the degree of clonotype sharing among donors. About 5% of naive CD4, 3.5% of naive CD8, 2.3% of memory CD4, and around 0.42% of memory CD8 clonotypes were shared across a few donors. Because the study included a small number of donors, the genetic and exposure-history diversity represented was limited. Compared with non-shared clonotypes, the clonotypes found in all four sorted-subset donors had higher generation probabilities. Sampling was restricted to blood, and TCR repertoires in tissue are likely to differ from TCR repertoires in blood. Even with the large sequencing depth, rarefaction of the sorted-subset datasets indicated that sequencing was incomplete.

The V end loses 0 bases and the J end loses 7 bases, and a stretch of 10 bases separates them. The CDR3 goes from the cysteine to the phenylalanine over 13 residues. The retained sequence is limited to the CDR3, 39 bases, with the frame set at the first base. According to the germline V gene, CDR1 reads MNHEY and CDR2 reads SVGAGI. CD8 naive samples were obtained by positive selection for CCR7 among CD45RO-negative cells, yielding a CD45RA+CCR7+ population from which TemRA cells were excluded. The donors were healthy, HIV-negative adults who had no recently reported acute infections or vaccinations. Every donor was a Caucasian adult living in Nashville, Tennessee, USA. Blood was obtained by leukapheresis, after which PBMCs were separated by Ficoll-Histopaque density gradient centrifugation and cryopreserved in liquid nitrogen vapor phase. Analytical flow cytometry was used to check the purity and quantity of each magnetically sorted T cell population. Genomic DNA was isolated from every sorted fraction and measured by UV absorbance on a Nanodrop 2000c.

In the case of this clone: Its binding antigen is unknown. There are no base qualities to consult, and no much larger clone falls within one base. This CDR3 is also generated by other DNA sequences in the sample.

Using the deep immunoSEQ assay, multiplex PCR amplified TCR CDR3 regions from genomic DNA. Extracted genomic DNA from each cell subset was spread evenly across all wells of several immunoSEQ 96-well plates, with each plate serving as a replicate. For sorted subsets, around 200 ng genomic DNA, equal to some 30,000 T cell genomes, was loaded into each replicate PCR. Purified libraries were measured with a Qubit 3.0 fluorometer, size-checked on a Bioanalyzer 2100, and measured again with the KAPA Library Quantification kit. Each immunoSEQ 96-well plate was sequenced on its own single-read 150-cycle Illumina NextSeq 550 flow cell. The authors' analysis ran thus. Because the immunoSEQ output included only junctional sequences and no quality scores, the filtering could not be the same as the filtering used for full-length reads. Sequences were annotated with PyIR, a Python wrapper for IgBLAST v1.9, using IMGT germline references to assign V/J genes and CDR3. Any read was removed if the V/J assignment was weak (E-value above 1e-6), the CDR3 was missing, or the read contained stop codons, out-of-frame junctions, or ambiguous translated residues. A V3J clonotype was defined by an identical inferred V gene, J gene, and CDR3 amino acid sequence. The percentage overlap between two repertoires was calculated by dividing the number of shared unique clonotypes by the size of the smaller repertoire. Repertoire richness was assessed with RTK rarefaction, the Chao1 estimator, and Recon v2.1 estimates of unobserved clonotypes. OLGA was used to compute generation probabilities for all TCRbeta clonotypes that the gDNA method yielded from a few donors. TCRdb carries this immuneACCESS record with in-frame sequences only. Its versions omit some clonotypes, under half of them owing to an unresolved V gene in the studies checked, with the rest unexplained. From that table come the V and J calls and clone size; the DNA was used to work out D and trimming. The sample data list about 2 million clones, and about 95% of these were observed just once. The ten largest clones take up approximately 1.2% of the sample.

Recombination connected TRBV6-5 to TRBJ2-7; confidence is insufficient to name the D gene. The clonotype originates from a man aged 18 to 30 in good health. The specimen sequenced was naive CD8+ T cells sorted from blood. The sample's cell subset or site label, in plain terms: CD45RA+CCR7+. The CDR3 protein: CASSYSESLEQYF. The DNA sequence follows: TGTGCCAGCAGTTACTCAGAGTCCCTTGAGCAGTACTTC.